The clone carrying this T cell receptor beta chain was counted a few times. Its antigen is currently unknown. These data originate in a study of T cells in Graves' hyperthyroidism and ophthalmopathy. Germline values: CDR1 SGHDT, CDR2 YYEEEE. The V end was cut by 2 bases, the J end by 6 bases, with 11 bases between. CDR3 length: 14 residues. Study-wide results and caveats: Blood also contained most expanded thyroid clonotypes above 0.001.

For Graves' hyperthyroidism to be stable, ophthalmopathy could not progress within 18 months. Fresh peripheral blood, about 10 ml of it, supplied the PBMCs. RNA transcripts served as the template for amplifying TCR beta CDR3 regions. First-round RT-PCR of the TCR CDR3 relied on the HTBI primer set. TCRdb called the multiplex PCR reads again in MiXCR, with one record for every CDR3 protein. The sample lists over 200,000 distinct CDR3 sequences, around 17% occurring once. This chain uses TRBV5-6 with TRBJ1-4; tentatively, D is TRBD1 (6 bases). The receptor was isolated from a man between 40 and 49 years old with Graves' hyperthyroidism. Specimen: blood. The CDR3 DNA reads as TGTGCCAGCAGCTTAAGACAGGTGGATGAAAAACTGTTTTTT. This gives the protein CASSLRQVDEKLFF.